One T cell receptor (beta chain) is described in this entry. CDR3 length: 13 amino acids. From germline, CDR1 is MNHEY and CDR2 SMNVEV (reference sequence). V lost 1 base and J lost 7, with 10 bases in between. This sample was included in a study of technical replicates of blood from a few donors. Sequencing was performed with immunoSEQ multiplex PCR; in TCRdb, only in-frame clones are kept and a portion is missing. Found here are about 14,000 clones, over 70% of them singletons; the top ten hold roughly 13%. The gene calls are TRBV27 and TRBJ1-2; D ambiguous. The TCR sequence derives from a human donor in good health. Source material: PBMCs. CDR3 region: CASSLFRGSGYTF. The CDR3 nucleotides read TGTGCCAGCAGTTTATTTAGAGGGTCTGGCTACACCTTC.